This T cell receptor (beta chain) was documented in a study of tumor and adjacent non-tumor tissue in lung cancer. Study-level findings and limits: Normal lung showed higher cumulative top 100 clone frequency than tumor.

On this clonotype itself: Its matching antigen is unknown. A read error is possible here, since a much larger clone lies one base away.

The CDR3 totals 13 residues. V lost 4 bases to trimming and J lost 7 bases, with 14 bases between them. This sample's RNA came from whole unsorted tissue. This non-tumor lung sample came from over 3 cm beyond the tumor edge. The library came from three nested PCR rounds adapted from ARM-PCR protocols. In TCRdb, the multiplex PCR reads were re-called with MiXCR into one record per CDR3 protein. The sample carries about 100,000 distinct CDR3 sequences, 55% to 65% recorded once. This clonotype was sampled from a man aged 30 to 45 with non-small cell lung cancer. The rearrangement joins TRBV12-3 or TRBV12-4 to TRBJ2-7, with D perhaps given as TRBD1 or TRBD2 (6 bases each). Material: distant non-tumor lung tissue. CDR3 DNA sequence: TGTGCCAGCAGTTCGGGGGCAGTAAAGGAGCAGTACTTC. Protein product: CASSSGAVKEQYF.